A single sample is the source of the 17 T cell receptor beta chains below, sequenced in a study of response to subunit inactivated influenza vaccine. One entry per CDR3 protein results from TCRdb running MiXCR on the RT-PCR reads. Here the sample spans around 570,000 distinct CDR3 sequences, 7.5% to 8.5% being singletons. The material sequenced was PBMCs from blood, taken about 24 months after vaccination. These receptors were collected from a man aged 50 to 69 who received an inactivated influenza vaccine.

There are a few counts of this clonotype. The CDR3 here is CASSHGQDSYNEQFF. DNA of the CDR3: TGTGCCAGCAGCCATGGGCAAGACTCCTACAATGAGCAGTTCTTC. The chain links TRBV14 to TRBJ2-1, with D unclear. The ends were cut back, 3 bases at V and 0 bases at J, with 9 bases in the middle. The CDR3 loop spans 15 amino acids. Germline V gene sequence: CDR1 SGHDN, CDR2 FVKESK.

The chain recombines TRBV7-2 with TRBJ2-7; D not certain. V lost 5 bases, J lost 1 base, and 12 bases lay in between. The V gene's germline CDR1 is SGHTA and CDR2 FQGNSA. The CDR3 covers 14 residues. The CDR3: CASSPSELSYEQYF. The CDR3 bases are TGTGCCAGCAGCCCGTCGGAGTTATCCTACGAGCAGTACTTC.

The V call is TRBV12-3 or TRBV12-4, the J call TRBJ2-7; 8 bases line up with TRBD1. The CDR3 loop spans 17 amino acids. With V trimmed by 2 bases and J by 2 bases, 11 bases remained unmatched. The CDR3 sequence: CASSLPQGQGRTYEQYF. The CDR3 DNA follows: TGTGCCAGCAGTTTACCCCAAGGACAGGGACGCACCTACGAGCAGTACTTC.

With respect to this clonotype: A much larger clone sits a single nucleotide away, making a read error possible. The chain couples TRBV5-1 to TRBJ2-1; the D gene is possibly TRBD1 (5 bases). CDR3 length: 15 residues. Trimming removed 4 bases at V and 6 bases at J, with 17 bases between. The germline CDR1 and CDR2 sequences are SGHRS and YFSETQ. The DNA of the CDR3 is TGCGCCAGCAGCGTGTGGCAGGGTGGATCCAATGAGCAGTTCTTC. Protein sequence: CASSVWQGGSNEQFF. Variable domain in full (rest from reference TRBV5-1 and TRBJ2-1): KAGVTQTPRYLIKTRGQQVTLSCSPISGHRSVSWYQQTPGQGLQFLFEYFSETQRNKGNFPGRFSGRQFSNSRSEMNVSTLELGDSALYLCASSVWQGGSNEQFFGPGTRLTVL.

In its sample, this clonotype was seen many times. The genes are TRBV29-1 and TRBJ2-5; no definite D call. The CDR3 covers 20 residues. V shed 0 bases and J shed 1 base, with 27 bases lying between them. Germline V lookup: CDR1 SQVTM, CDR2 ANQGSEA. The CDR3 protein is CSVEDRIRSARHPIQETQYF. The CDR3 DNA reads TGCAGCGTTGAAGATCGGATACGGTCAGCCAGGCACCCCATCCAAGAGACCCAGTACTTC.

This clonotype was counted ten times or more. The V call is TRBV7-2, the J call TRBJ2-5, with TRBD2 matching 8 bases. The CDR3 has 15 amino acids. Germline assignment: CDR1 SGHTA and CDR2 FQGNSA. The junction had 3 bases not matched to a gene; V was cut back by 2 bases and J by 1 base. The CDR3 region is CASSLLAGRQETQYF. The CDR3 DNA sequence: TGTGCCAGCAGCTTATTAGCGGGGCGCCAAGAGACCCAGTACTTC.

The rearrangement joins TRBV20-1 to TRBJ2-7; no firm D call. Trimming removed 0 bases from V and 5 bases from J, with 14 bases in between. The CDR3 extends over 14 amino acids. Per germline, CDR1 DFQATT and CDR2 SNEGSKA (reference sequence). CDR3 residues: CSARDGTLADEQYF. In DNA form, the CDR3 reads TGCAGTGCTAGAGACGGCACCCTTGCCGACGAGCAGTACTTC.

The genes are TRBV2 and TRBJ1-5; D call uncertain. The V and J ends lost 5 bases and 0 bases respectively, with 8 bases between them. Per germline, CDR1 SNHLY and CDR2 FYNNEI. The CDR3 totals 14 residues. The CDR3 DNA follows: TGTGCCAGCAGTAACAAATATAGCAATCAGCCCCAGCATTTT. It is translated as CASSNKYSNQPQHF.

This clonotype has ten or more counts. Here the CDR3 DNA reads TGCGCCAGCAGCCAAGTGGGAAGGGGGGCTTACAATGAGCAGTTCTTC. Amino acid sequence: CASSQVGRGAYNEQFF. The V and J genes are TRBV4-1 and TRBJ2-1; D may correspond to TRBD1 or TRBD2 (6 bases each). The CDR3 contains 16 residues. Trimming removed 1 base from V and 4 bases from J, with 14 bases in between. CDR1 MGHRA and CDR2 YSYEKL come from the germline V gene.

This clonotype was picked up a small number of times. The chain is built from TRBV4-2 and TRBJ2-3, with TRBD1 identical over 7 bases. V gave up 7 bases and J gave up 2 bases; unmatched junction bases: 6. Germline V CDR1 and CDR2: LGHNA, YNFKEQ. The CDR3 is made up of 14 amino acids. CDR3 in DNA: TGTGCCAGCAATACGGGACAGCCCACAGATACGCAGTATTTT. Protein: CASNTGQPTDTQYF.

This clonotype has just a few counts. This chain joins TRBV29-1 and TRBJ2-5, with D tentatively TRBD2 (6 bases). V was trimmed by 6 bases and J by 7 bases, leaving 21 bases between them. CDR1 is SQVTM, CDR2 ANQGSEA, per germline. This CDR3 has 14 amino acids. The CDR3 DNA is TGCAGCGTCTCCCCCGGAGGGAGATTTGGGACCCAGTACTTC. Protein: CSVSPGGRFGTQYF.

This clonotype was seen a handful of times. The rearrangement uses TRBV18 and TRBJ2-5, with 8 bases identical to TRBD1. The trim removed 4 bases at V and 1 base at J, leaving 11 bases unmatched. From germline, CDR1 is KGHSH and CDR2 LQKENI. CDR3 length: 17 residues. The CDR3: CASSLRFGQGSQETQYF. CDR3 coding DNA: TGTGCCAGCTCACTCAGATTTGGACAGGGCTCCCAAGAGACCCAGTACTTC.

This clonotype was found a few times. The chain is built from TRBV6-2 or TRBV6-3 and TRBJ2-4; either TRBD1 or TRBD2 may supply D (5 bases each). V dropped 2 bases and J dropped 3 bases, with 17 bases sitting between them. The CDR3 spans 17 residues. Germline loops: CDR1 MNHEY, CDR2 SVGEGT. The CDR3 bases are TGTGCCAGCAGTTACCCACGGGGCGTTGAGGACAAAAACATTCAGTACTTC. Amino acid sequence: CASSYPRGVEDKNIQYF.

In regard to this clonotype: One end of the junction is discordant with germline, which a read error may explain. The chain joins TRBV12-3 or TRBV12-4 to TRBJ2-3, with D perhaps matching TRBD1 (6 bases). This CDR3 region has 19 residues. The CDR3, as DNA: TGTGCCCGCAGTTTATGGGGTCAACCGGGACATTCGATTGGAGATACGCAGTATTTT. It specifies CARSLWGQPGHSIGDTQYF.

The chain links TRBV28 to TRBJ2-5; 7 bases are shared with TRBD2. The V and J ends lost 5 bases and 5 bases, in that order; junction bases with no gene match: 8. Germline V lookup: CDR1 MDHEN, CDR2 SYDVKM. The CDR3 loop spans 14 amino acids. The CDR3 spells CASSDSRGSETQYF. CDR3 DNA sequence: TGTGCCAGCAGTGATTCCCGCGGGAGTGAGACCCAGTACTTC.

As regards this clonotype: A junction end diverges from the germline sequence, so it may reflect a read error. This rearrangement joins TRBV7-7 to TRBJ2-3; D might be TRBD1 (5 bases). CDR1 and CDR2 from the germline V gene are SSHAT and FNYEAQ (reference sequence). CDR3 size: 13 residues. The CDR3 nucleotides are TGTGCTAGCAGCTTAGGGGTCCTAAATACGCAGTATTTT. It is translated as CASSLGVLNTQYF. Supplemented by reference TRBV7-7 and TRBJ2-3, the full variable domain reads GAGVSQSPRYKVTKRGQDVTLRCDPISSHATLYWYQQALGQGPEFLTYFNYEAQPDKSGLPSDRFSAERPEGSISTLTIQRTEQRDSAMYRCASSLGVLNTQYFGPGTRLTVL.

This chain links TRBV7-2 with TRBJ2-6; TRBD2 aligns across 11 bases. Germline CDR1 is SGHTA and CDR2 is FQGNSA. The trim removed 6 bases at V and 0 bases at J, leaving 4 bases unmatched. This CDR3 spans 17 amino acids. The CDR3 DNA sequence: TGTGCCAGCAGAATAACTAGCGGGAGCTCTGGGGCCAACGTCCTGACTTTC. Translated, it gives CASRITSGSSGANVLTF.